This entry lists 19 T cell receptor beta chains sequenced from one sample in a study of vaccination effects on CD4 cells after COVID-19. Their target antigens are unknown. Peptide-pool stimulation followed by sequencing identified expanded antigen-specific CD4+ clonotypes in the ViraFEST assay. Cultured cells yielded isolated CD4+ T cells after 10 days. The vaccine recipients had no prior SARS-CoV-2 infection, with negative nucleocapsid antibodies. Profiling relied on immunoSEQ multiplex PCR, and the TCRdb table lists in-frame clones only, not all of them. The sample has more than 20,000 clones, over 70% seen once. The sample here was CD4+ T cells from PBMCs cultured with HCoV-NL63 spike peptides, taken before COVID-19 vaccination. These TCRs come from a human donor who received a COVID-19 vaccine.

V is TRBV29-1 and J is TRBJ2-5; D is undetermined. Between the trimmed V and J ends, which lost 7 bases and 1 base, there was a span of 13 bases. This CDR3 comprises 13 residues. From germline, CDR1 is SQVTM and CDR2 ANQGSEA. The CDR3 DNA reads TGCAGCGCGGCGTGGCGGACCCAAGAGACCCAGTACTTC. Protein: CSAAWRTQETQYF.

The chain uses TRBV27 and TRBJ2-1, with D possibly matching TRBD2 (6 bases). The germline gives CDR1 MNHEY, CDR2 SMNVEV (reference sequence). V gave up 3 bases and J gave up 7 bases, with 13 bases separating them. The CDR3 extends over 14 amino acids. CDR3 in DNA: TGTGCCAGCAGTTTTGTTGGGGCGGGAAATGAGCAGTTCTTC. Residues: CASSFVGAGNEQFF.

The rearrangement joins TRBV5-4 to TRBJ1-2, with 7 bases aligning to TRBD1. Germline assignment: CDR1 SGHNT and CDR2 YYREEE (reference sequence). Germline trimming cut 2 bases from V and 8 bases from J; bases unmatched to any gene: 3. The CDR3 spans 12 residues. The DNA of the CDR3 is TGTGCCAGCAGCTTCGACAGGGACGGCTACACCTTC. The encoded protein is CASSFDRDGYTF.

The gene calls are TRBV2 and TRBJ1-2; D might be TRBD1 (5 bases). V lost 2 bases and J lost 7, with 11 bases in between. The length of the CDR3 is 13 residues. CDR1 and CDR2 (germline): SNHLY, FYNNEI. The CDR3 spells CASSETAGSGYTF. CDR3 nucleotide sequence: TGTGCCAGCAGTGAAACAGCAGGGAGTGGCTACACCTTC.

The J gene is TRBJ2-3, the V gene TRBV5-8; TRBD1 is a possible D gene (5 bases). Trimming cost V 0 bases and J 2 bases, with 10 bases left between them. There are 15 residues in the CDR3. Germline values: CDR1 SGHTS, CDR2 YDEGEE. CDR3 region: CASSLVGALTDTQYF. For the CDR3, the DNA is TGTGCCAGCAGCTTGGTAGGGGCCCTCACAGATACGCAGTATTTT.

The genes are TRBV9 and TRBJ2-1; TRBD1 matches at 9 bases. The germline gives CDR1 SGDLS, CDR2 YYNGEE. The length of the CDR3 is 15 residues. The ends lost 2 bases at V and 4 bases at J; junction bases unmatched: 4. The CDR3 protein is CASSVGQGMYNEQFF. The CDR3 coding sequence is TGTGCCAGCAGCGTGGGACAGGGAATGTACAATGAGCAGTTCTTC.

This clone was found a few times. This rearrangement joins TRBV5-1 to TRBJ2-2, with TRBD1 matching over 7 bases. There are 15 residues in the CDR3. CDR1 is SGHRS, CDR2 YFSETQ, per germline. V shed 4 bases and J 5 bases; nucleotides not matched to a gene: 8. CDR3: CASSRQGDLTGELFF. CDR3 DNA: TGCGCCAGCAGCCGGCAGGGGGATTTGACCGGGGAGCTGTTTTTT.

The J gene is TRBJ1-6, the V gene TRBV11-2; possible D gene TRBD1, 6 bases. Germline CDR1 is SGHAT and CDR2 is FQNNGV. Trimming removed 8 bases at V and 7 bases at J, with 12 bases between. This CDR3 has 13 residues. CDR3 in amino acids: CASGTGQNSPLHF. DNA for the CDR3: TGTGCCAGCGGGACGGGACAAAATTCACCCCTCCACTTT.

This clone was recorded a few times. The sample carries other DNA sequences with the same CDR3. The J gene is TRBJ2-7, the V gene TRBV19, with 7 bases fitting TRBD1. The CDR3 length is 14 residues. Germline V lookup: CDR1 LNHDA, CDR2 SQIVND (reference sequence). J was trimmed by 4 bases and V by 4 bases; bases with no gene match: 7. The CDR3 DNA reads TGTGCCAGTAGTAGAGAGACAGGGTTGTACGAGCAGTACTTC. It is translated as CASSRETGLYEQYF. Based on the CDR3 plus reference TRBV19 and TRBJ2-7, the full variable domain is DGGITQSPKYLFRKEGQNVTLSCEQNLNHDAMYWYRQDPGQGLRLIYYSQIVNDFQKGDIAEGYSVSREKKESFPLTVTSAQKNPTAFYLCASSRETGLYEQYFGPGTRLTVT.

CDR3 in amino acids: CASSFSRLNNEQFF. For the CDR3, the DNA is TGTGCCAGCAGCTTTTCGAGGCTGAACAATGAGCAGTTCTTC. The rearrangement joins TRBV11-2 to TRBJ2-1; D is unclear. The CDR3 has 14 residues. Trimming removed 3 bases from V and 5 bases from J, with 11 bases in between. Germline CDR1 and CDR2: SGHAT and FQNNGV.

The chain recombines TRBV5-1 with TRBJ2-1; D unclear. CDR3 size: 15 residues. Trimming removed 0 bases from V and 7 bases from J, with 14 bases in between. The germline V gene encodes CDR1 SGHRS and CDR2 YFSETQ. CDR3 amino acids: CASSLGRFSPNEQFF. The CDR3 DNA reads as TGCGCCAGCAGCTTGGGCCGCTTTAGCCCAAATGAGCAGTTCTTC.

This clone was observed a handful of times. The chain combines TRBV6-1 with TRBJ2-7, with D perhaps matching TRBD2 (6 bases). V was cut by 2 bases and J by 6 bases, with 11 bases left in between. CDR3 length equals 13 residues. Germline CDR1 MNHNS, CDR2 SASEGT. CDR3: CASSEWGVFEQYF. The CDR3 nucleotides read TGTGCCAGCAGTGAATGGGGGGTTTTCGAGCAGTACTTC.

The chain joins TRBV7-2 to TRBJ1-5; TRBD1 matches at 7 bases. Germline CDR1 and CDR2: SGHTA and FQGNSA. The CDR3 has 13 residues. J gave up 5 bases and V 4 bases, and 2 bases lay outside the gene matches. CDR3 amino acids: CASSSGQHQPQHF. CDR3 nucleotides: TGTGCCAGCAGCTCGGGACAGCATCAGCCCCAGCATTTT.

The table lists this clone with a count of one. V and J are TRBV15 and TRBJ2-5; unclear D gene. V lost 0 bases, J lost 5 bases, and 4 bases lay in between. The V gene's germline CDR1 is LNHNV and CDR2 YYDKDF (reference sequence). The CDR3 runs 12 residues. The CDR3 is CATSRDVETQYF. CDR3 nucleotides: TGTGCCACCAGCAGAGATGTGGAGACCCAGTACTTC.

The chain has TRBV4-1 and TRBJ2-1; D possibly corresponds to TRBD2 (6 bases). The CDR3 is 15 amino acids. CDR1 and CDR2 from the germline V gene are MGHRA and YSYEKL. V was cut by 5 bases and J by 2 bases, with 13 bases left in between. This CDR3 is CASSRSGLAYNEQFF. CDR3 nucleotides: TGCGCCAGCAGCAGAAGCGGGCTAGCCTACAATGAGCAGTTCTTC.

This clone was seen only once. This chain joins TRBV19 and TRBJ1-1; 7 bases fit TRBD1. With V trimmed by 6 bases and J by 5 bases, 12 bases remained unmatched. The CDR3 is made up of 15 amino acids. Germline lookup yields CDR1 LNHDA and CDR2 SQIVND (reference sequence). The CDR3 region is CASSLYNRGKTEAFF. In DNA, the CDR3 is TGTGCCAGTAGCCTCTATAACAGGGGTAAAACTGAAGCTTTCTTT.

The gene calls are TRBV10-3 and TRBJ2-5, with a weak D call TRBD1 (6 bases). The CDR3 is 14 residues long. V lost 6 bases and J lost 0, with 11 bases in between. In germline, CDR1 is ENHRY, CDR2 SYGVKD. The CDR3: CAISQDRYQETQYF. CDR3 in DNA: TGTGCCATCAGCCAAGACAGGTACCAAGAGACCCAGTACTTC.

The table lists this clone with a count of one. The CDR3 reads CASSPGQGSGELFF. CDR3 nucleotides: TGTGCCAGTAGTCCCGGACAGGGCTCCGGGGAGCTGTTTTTT. V usage is TRBV19 and J usage is TRBJ2-2, with 8 bases that match TRBD1. This CDR3 is 14 amino acids long. After removal of 5 bases from V and 6 bases from J, the junction contained 5 bases not matched to a gene. Germline lookup yields CDR1 LNHDA and CDR2 SQIVND (reference sequence).

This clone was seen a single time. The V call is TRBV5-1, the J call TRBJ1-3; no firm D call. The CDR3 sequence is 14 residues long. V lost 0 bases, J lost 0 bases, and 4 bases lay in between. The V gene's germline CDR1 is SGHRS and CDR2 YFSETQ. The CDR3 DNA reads TGCGCCAGCAGCTTGGTTCCCTCTGGAAACACCATATATTTT. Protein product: CASSLVPSGNTIYF.